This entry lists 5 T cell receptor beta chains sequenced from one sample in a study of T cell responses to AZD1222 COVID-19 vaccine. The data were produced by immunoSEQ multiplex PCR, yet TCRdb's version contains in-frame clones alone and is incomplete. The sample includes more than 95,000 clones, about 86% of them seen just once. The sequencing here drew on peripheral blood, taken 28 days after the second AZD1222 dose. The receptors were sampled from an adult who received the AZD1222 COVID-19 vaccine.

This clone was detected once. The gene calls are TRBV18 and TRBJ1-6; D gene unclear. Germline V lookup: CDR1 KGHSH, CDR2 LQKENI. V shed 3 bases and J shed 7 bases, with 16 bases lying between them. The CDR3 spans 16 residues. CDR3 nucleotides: TGTGCCAGCTCACCCTATACAGCAGAAGGGAATTCACCCCTCCACTTT. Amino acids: CASSPYTAEGNSPLHF.

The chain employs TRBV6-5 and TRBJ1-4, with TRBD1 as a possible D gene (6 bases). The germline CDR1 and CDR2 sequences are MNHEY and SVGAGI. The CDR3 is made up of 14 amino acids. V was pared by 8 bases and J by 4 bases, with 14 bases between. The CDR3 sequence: CASQVGGHNEKLFF. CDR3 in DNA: TGTGCCAGCCAAGTTGGGGGGCATAATGAAAAACTGTTTTTT.

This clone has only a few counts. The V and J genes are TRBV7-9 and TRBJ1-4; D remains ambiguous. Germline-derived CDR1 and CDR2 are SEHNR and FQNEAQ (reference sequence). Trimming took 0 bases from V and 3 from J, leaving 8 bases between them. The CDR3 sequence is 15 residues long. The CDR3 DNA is TGTGCCAGCAGCTTAGCGAAGGGATCTAATGAAAAACTGTTTTTT. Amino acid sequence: CASSLAKGSNEKLFF.

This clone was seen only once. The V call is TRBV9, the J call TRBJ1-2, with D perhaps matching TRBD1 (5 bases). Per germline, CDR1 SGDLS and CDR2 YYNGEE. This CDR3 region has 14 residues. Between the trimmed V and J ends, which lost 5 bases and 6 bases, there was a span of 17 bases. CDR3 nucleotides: TGTGCCAGCAGTTGGGGGGGGGAACCCAATGGCTACACCTTC. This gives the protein CASSWGGEPNGYTF.

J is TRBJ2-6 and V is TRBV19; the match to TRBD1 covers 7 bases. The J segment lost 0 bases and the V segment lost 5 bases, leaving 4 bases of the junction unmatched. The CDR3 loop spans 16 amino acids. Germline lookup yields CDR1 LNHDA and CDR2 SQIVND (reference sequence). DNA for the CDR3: TGTGCCAGTAGTGACAGACAGGGCTCTGGGGCCAACGTCCTGACTTTC. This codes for CASSDRQGSGANVLTF.